This entry concerns a single T cell receptor (beta chain). Its antigen is unknown. The data belong to a study of T cell responses to AZD1222 COVID-19 vaccine. Data came from immunoSEQ multiplex PCR; TCRdb stores just in-frame clones and leaves some out. Among approximately 110,000 clones listed, about 90% were seen once. Second-dose schedules of about 4 or about 12 weeks were combined. Study observations and caveats: Possibly, clonal diversity was underestimated; donors were largely white British and included more females.

The CDR3 contains 15 residues. Germline V gives CDR1 SQVTM, CDR2 ANQGSEA. V dropped 8 bases and J dropped 0 bases, with 17 bases sitting between them. The chain combines TRBV29-1 with TRBJ2-1, with D unresolved. This clonotype was sampled from an adult who received the AZD1222 COVID-19 vaccine. The starting material was peripheral blood, obtained 28 days after the second AZD1222 dose. CDR3 in amino acids: CSSYLMTASYNEQFF. CDR3 bases: TGCAGCTCCTACCTTATGACGGCCTCCTACAATGAGCAGTTCTTC.